Listed below are T cell receptor beta chains from one sample, sequenced in a study of monozygotic twins with inflammatory bowel disease. TCRdb reprocessed the 5' RACE reads, keeping one entry per CDR3 protein, no DNA. This table lists 200,000 to 250,000 distinct CDR3 sequences. The material sequenced was blood. The receptors shown here come from a human donor with ulcerative colitis or Crohn's disease, or a healthy co-twin of an affected twin (not recorded which). CDR3s include the opening cysteine and the closing phenylalanine or tryptophan. Fields, in order: V gene, J gene, CDR3 protein.

v_call: TRBV10-3; j_call: TRBJ1-1; cdr3_aa: CAISEGGQPTEAFF
v_call: TRBV3-1; j_call: TRBJ2-3; cdr3_aa: CASSRQGTDTQYF
v_call: TRBV5-1; j_call: TRBJ2-3; cdr3_aa: CASSLELAGSTDTQYF
v_call: TRBV7-9; j_call: TRBJ2-7; cdr3_aa: CASSHPGGNEQYF
v_call: TRBV20-1; j_call: TRBJ1-3; cdr3_aa: CSARDLGELSGNTIYF
v_call: TRBV10-3; j_call: TRBJ2-5; cdr3_aa: CAISRQPKETQYF
v_call: TRBV6-6; j_call: TRBJ1-2; cdr3_aa: CASGGVQGFPWGTF
v_call: TRBV20-1; j_call: TRBJ2-7; cdr3_aa: CSAHRGVLDPYEQYF
v_call: TRBV9; j_call: TRBJ1-2; cdr3_aa: CASSVGWGLSYGYTF
v_call: TRBV20-1; j_call: TRBJ1-5; cdr3_aa: CSASPGQGNQPQHF
v_call: TRBV11-3; j_call: TRBJ1-1; cdr3_aa: CASSSREGANTEAFF
v_call: TRBV15; j_call: TRBJ2-5; cdr3_aa: CATSSFRRQGGETQYF
v_call: TRBV12-3/TRBV12-4; j_call: TRBJ1-2; cdr3_aa: CASRGRGSNYGYTF
v_call: TRBV5-6; j_call: TRBJ2-3; cdr3_aa: CASSPWSAPAGDTQYF
v_call: TRBV7-9; j_call: TRBJ1-2; cdr3_aa: CASSSPGQGSGYTF
v_call: TRBV20-1; j_call: TRBJ1-1; cdr3_aa: CSVKGALETEAFF
v_call: TRBV7-8; j_call: TRBJ1-3; cdr3_aa: CASSSDRFSGNTIYF
v_call: TRBV4-1; j_call: TRBJ2-1; cdr3_aa: CASSHARDNEQFF
v_call: TRBV5-6; j_call: TRBJ2-5; cdr3_aa: CASSSGLYQETQYF
v_call: TRBV2; j_call: TRBJ2-7; cdr3_aa: CASSEPPYLYEQYF
v_call: TRBV29-1; j_call: TRBJ2-3; cdr3_aa: CSVGGQGTDTQYF
v_call: TRBV5-1; j_call: TRBJ2-3; cdr3_aa: CASSLDTDTQYF
v_call: TRBV5-1; j_call: TRBJ1-1; cdr3_aa: CASSSRRGGDTEAFF
v_call: TRBV6-2/TRBV6-3; j_call: TRBJ2-7; cdr3_aa: CASSNPTADRVTYYEQYF
v_call: TRBV3-1; j_call: TRBJ2-5; cdr3_aa: CASSQVSGVQETQYF
v_call: TRBV18; j_call: TRBJ2-1; cdr3_aa: CASSGPAGGDNEQFF
v_call: TRBV27; j_call: TRBJ1-1; cdr3_aa: CASSLQGVNTEAFF
v_call: TRBV23-1; j_call: TRBJ2-3; cdr3_aa: CASSQSTGTDTQYF
v_call: TRBV5-1; j_call: TRBJ2-1; cdr3_aa: CASSLRQVSYNEQFF
v_call: TRBV7-2; j_call: TRBJ1-1; cdr3_aa: CASSPRQAGDTEAFF
v_call: TRBV24-1; j_call: TRBJ2-3; cdr3_aa: CATSDQKRGDPSAQYF
v_call: TRBV11-1; j_call: TRBJ1-2; cdr3_aa: CASTFPLRRDNRGDGYTF
v_call: TRBV28; j_call: TRBJ2-3; cdr3_aa: CASTLQDRTDTQYF
v_call: TRBV10-3; j_call: TRBJ2-7; cdr3_aa: CAITGDPPYEQYF
v_call: TRBV6-2/TRBV6-3; j_call: TRBJ2-2; cdr3_aa: CASRTAGLGVRTGELFF
v_call: TRBV7-9; j_call: TRBJ2-7; cdr3_aa: CASSLVGPGPRYEQYF
v_call: TRBV9; j_call: TRBJ1-1; cdr3_aa: CASSPIGGTEAFF
v_call: TRBV7-6; j_call: TRBJ2-5; cdr3_aa: CASSLPSSPGTSSVQETQYF
v_call: TRBV25-1; j_call: TRBJ2-3; cdr3_aa: CASSESGSGGHTDTQYF
v_call: TRBV5-6; j_call: TRBJ1-2; cdr3_aa: CASSRQGLRGYTF
v_call: TRBV7-2; j_call: TRBJ2-4; cdr3_aa: CASTPRQGSGIQYF